This T cell receptor beta chain emerged from a study of metastatic and nonmetastatic thyroid tumors. About the research overall: Repertoire comparison spanned blood and tumor or nodule tissue of malignant and benign thyroid patients.

The entire patient cohort was treatment-naive prior to thyroid surgery. Per germline, CDR1 SQVTM and CDR2 ANQGSEA. Trimming removed 5 bases from V and 1 base from J; junction bases left unmatched: 2. The CDR3 runs to 13 residues. TCRdb reanalyzed the PCR reads via MiXCR. Counted here are about 92,000 clones, about 15% occurring once; the ten biggest clones make up roughly 3.6%. This clone showed up many times. Sequenced material: blood. The TCR originated in a female donor with papillary thyroid cancer or a benign thyroid nodule (not recorded which). Some clones in this sample may be carry-over from other donors' samples. The chain combines TRBV29-1 with TRBJ1-5, with 7 bases that match TRBD1. This CDR3 is CSVQQGSNQPQHF. The CDR3 DNA sequence: TGCAGCGTTCAACAGGGGAGCAATCAGCCCCAGCATTTT.